Presented here are 30 T cell receptor beta chains from one specimen sequenced in a study of blood T cell repertoires in COVID-19. Generated by immunoSEQ multiplex PCR, the TCRdb table keeps only in-frame clones and is missing some. The table shows 60,000 to 70,000 clones, with 85% occurring only once. The specimen sequenced was peripheral blood. The source is an elderly man with acute or convalescent COVID-19.

The chain combines TRBV2 with TRBJ1-1; no clear D gene. CDR1 is SNHLY, CDR2 FYNNEI, per germline. This CDR3 contains 11 residues. V was shortened by 6 bases and J by 1 base, with 3 bases between the two germline ends. The CDR3 DNA sequence: TGTGCCAGCAGCCAGAACACTGAAGCTTTCTTT. Its protein product is CASSQNTEAFF.

This rearrangement joins TRBV30 to TRBJ1-5, with D uncertain. The CDR3 consists of 15 residues. With 0 bases removed from V and 3 bases from J, the gap between germline ends came to 12 bases. CDR1 is GTSNPN and CDR2 is SVGIG in the germline V gene (reference sequence). In nucleotides, the CDR3 is TGTGCCTGGAGTGTACGACGGAGCTCCAATCAGCCCCAGCATTTT. Protein sequence: CAWSVRRSSNQPQHF.

The rearrangement joins TRBV11-3 to TRBJ2-3, with D unclear. Germline loops: CDR1 SGHNT, CDR2 YENEEA. CDR3 length: 13 residues. Trimming took 5 bases from V and 3 from J, leaving 9 bases between them. The CDR3 coding sequence is TGTGCCAGCAGCACGACATTAACAGATACGCAGTATTTT. This translates into CASSTTLTDTQYF.

The CDR3 here is CASSRETGSEAFF. The DNA for the CDR3 is TGCGCCAGCAGCCGGGAGACAGGGTCGGAAGCTTTCTTT. The V gene is TRBV4-3, the J gene TRBJ1-1; TRBD1 aligns across 7 bases. J lost 8 bases, V lost 4 bases, and 7 bases had no gene match. The CDR3 extends over 13 amino acids. The germline CDR1 and CDR2 sequences are LGHNA and YSLEER.

This clone has a handful of counts. The chain has TRBV6-2 or TRBV6-3 and TRBJ1-5; a weak D match, TRBD1 (6 bases). This CDR3 has 14 residues. Trimming shortened V by 1 base and J by 5 bases, and 9 bases separated the two germline ends. CDR1 is MNHEY and CDR2 is SVGEGT in the germline V gene. The CDR3 spells CASSYLGAYQPQHF. The DNA for the CDR3 is TGTGCCAGCAGTTACTTGGGGGCATATCAGCCCCAGCATTTT.

The V and J genes are TRBV6-4 and TRBJ2-2, with D maybe TRBD2 (5 bases). The germline gives CDR1 MRHNA, CDR2 SNTAGT. The CDR3 runs 13 residues. V shed 2 bases and J shed 6 bases, with 7 bases lying between them. The CDR3 protein is CASSDREAGELFF. CDR3 DNA: TGTGCCAGCAGTGACCGGGAAGCCGGGGAGCTGTTTTTT.

CDR3 nucleotide sequence: TGTGCCAGCAGCCGTAGGGCAGGGGGACGTGACACAGATACGCAGTATTTT. It translates to CASSRRAGGRDTDTQYF. V gene TRBV14 combines with J gene TRBJ2-3, with 7 bases matching TRBD1. This CDR3 region has 17 residues. CDR1 SGHDN and CDR2 FVKESK come from the germline V gene. With V trimmed by 4 bases and J by 2 bases, 12 bases remained unmatched.

The CDR3, as DNA: TGTGCCAGCAGTTTAGGAGTAACCAATGAGCAGTTCTTC. It specifies CASSLGVTNEQFF. This chain uses TRBV12-3 or TRBV12-4 with TRBJ2-1, with D hard to call. Trimming stripped 1 base from V and 6 bases from J, with 7 bases between. The CDR3 sequence is 13 residues long.

This clone was counted between two and nine times. CDR3: CASSPNSGNTIYF. The CDR3 DNA reads TGTGCCAGCAGCCCTAACAGCGGAAACACCATATATTTT. J is TRBJ1-3 and V is TRBV13; D is uncertain. The CDR3 sequence is 13 residues long. V shed 5 bases and J shed 4 bases, with 9 bases lying between them. The germline V gene has CDR1 PRHDT and CDR2 FYEKMQ (reference sequence). Variable domain in full (rest from reference TRBV13 and TRBJ1-3): AAGVIQSPRHLIKEKRETATLKCYPIPRHDTVYWYQQGPGQDPQFLISFYEKMQSDKGSIPDRFSAQQFSDYHSELNMSSLELGDSALYFCASSPNSGNTIYFGEGSWLTVV.

This clone was seen only a few times. The chain joins TRBV30 to TRBJ2-1; 13 bases fit TRBD2. The V gene's germline CDR1 is GTSNPN and CDR2 SVGIG (reference sequence). This CDR3 comprises 13 residues. V trimming: 2 bases; J trimming: 10 bases; junction bases outside the gene matches: 2. This CDR3 reads CAWSRGLAGEQFF. The CDR3, as DNA: TGTGCCTGGAGTAGGGGACTAGCGGGAGAGCAGTTCTTC.

The chain joins TRBV12-3 or TRBV12-4 to TRBJ1-5; tentative D call: TRBD1 (6 bases). CDR3 length: 13 amino acids. V was pared by 7 bases and J by 2 bases, with 9 bases between. Written as DNA, the CDR3 is TGTGCCAGCACTTGGACAGGCAATCAGCCCCAGCATTTT. It specifies CASTWTGNQPQHF.

The chain uses TRBV3-1 (or the pseudogene TRBV3-2) and TRBJ2-5; 9 bases are a match to TRBD1. The CDR3 extends over 16 amino acids. The V gene's germline CDR1 is LGHDT and CDR2 YNNKEL (reference sequence). Germline trimming cut 3 bases from V and 2 bases from J; bases unmatched to any gene: 7. The CDR3 sequence: CASSHLGQGRQETQYF. DNA of the CDR3: TGTGCCAGCAGCCACCTGGGACAGGGTAGGCAAGAGACCCAGTACTTC.

The chain links TRBV11-2 to TRBJ2-7, with 10 positions matching TRBD1. Germline V gene data show CDR1 as SGHAT and CDR2 as FQNNGV. CDR3 size: 16 residues. V shed 2 bases, J shed 1 base, and the junction held 5 bases outside the gene matches. This CDR3 is CASSLIEGQGSYEQYF. The CDR3 region has the DNA TGTGCCAGCAGCTTAATTGAGGGACAGGGGTCCTACGAGCAGTACTTC.

The chain is built from TRBV6-5 and TRBJ1-5; 10 nucleotides agree with TRBD1. Germline-derived CDR1 and CDR2 are MNHEY and SVGAGI. Losses at the gene ends were 6 bases for V and 12 bases for J; bases not matched to a gene: 11. The CDR3 has 14 amino acids. The CDR3 DNA reads TGTGCCAGCAGACCCGGGACAGGGGACTTGGTCCAGCATTTT. This translates into CASRPGTGDLVQHF.

Only a few counts were recorded for this clone. The chain has TRBV2 and TRBJ1-2; 11 bases fit TRBD1. Germline CDR1 reads SNHLY; CDR2 reads FYNNEI. The junction had 7 bases not matched to a gene; V was cut back by 7 bases and J by 0 bases. The CDR3 runs 16 residues. The CDR3 sequence: CASTVRGQGANYGYTF. CDR3 bases: TGTGCCAGCACTGTGAGGGGACAGGGGGCTAACTATGGCTACACCTTC.

This chain joins TRBV7-6 and TRBJ1-5; a possible D gene is TRBD1 (6 bases). V gave up 5 bases and J gave up 7 bases, with 12 bases separating them. This CDR3 region has 13 residues. Germline assignment: CDR1 SGHVS and CDR2 FNYEAQ. The CDR3 DNA sequence: TGTGCCAGCAGCCTAACAGGGATACAGCCCCAGCATTTT. Its protein is CASSLTGIQPQHF. Combining the CDR3 with reference TRBV7-6 and TRBJ1-5 gives the whole variable domain GAGVSQSPRYKVTKRGQDVALRCDPISGHVSLYWYRQALGQGPEFLTYFNYEAQQDKSGLPNDRFSAERPEGSISTLTIQRTEQRDSAMYRCASSLTGIQPQHFGDGTRLSIL.

V usage is TRBV24-1 and J usage is TRBJ2-5; maybe TRBD1 (7 bases). V dropped 6 bases and J dropped 5 bases, with 18 bases sitting between them. The CDR3 covers 15 residues. Germline values: CDR1 KGHDR, CDR2 SFDVKD. This CDR3 reads CATSHQGRGDETQYF. Here the CDR3 DNA reads TGTGCCACCAGTCATCAGGGCAGGGGGGATGAGACCCAGTACTTC.

This chain links TRBV6-6 with TRBJ1-2; D is uncertain. Germline V CDR1 and CDR2: MNHNY, SVGAGI (reference sequence). The CDR3 spans 13 residues. V was pared by 6 bases and J by 4 bases, with 12 bases between. CDR3 sequence reads: CASRSDGTYGYTF. The CDR3 nucleotides are TGTGCCAGCAGGAGCGACGGAACCTATGGCTACACCTTC.

V is TRBV7-2 and J is TRBJ2-1; the D gene is possibly TRBD1 (5 bases). V lost 1 base, J lost 10 bases, and 14 bases lay in between. CDR3 length: 14 amino acids. Germline lookup yields CDR1 SGHTA and CDR2 FQGNSA. The CDR3 sequence: CASSLVGLSGEQFF. In DNA, the CDR3 is TGTGCCAGCAGCTTAGTGGGTCTTTCAGGGGAGCAGTTCTTC.

J is TRBJ2-5 and V is TRBV7-2, with a weak D call TRBD1 (7 bases). Germline V gene lookup returns CDR1 SGHTA and CDR2 FQGNSA. This CDR3 is 14 amino acids long. Trimming cost V 3 bases and J 5 bases, with 13 bases left between them. CDR3 residues: CASSFGGGAETQYF. CDR3 DNA sequence: TGTGCCAGCAGCTTTGGAGGGGGCGCTGAGACCCAGTACTTC.

The chain joins TRBV6-5 to TRBJ2-3; 8 positions match TRBD2. There are 15 residues in the CDR3. Germline V gene sequence: CDR1 MNHEY, CDR2 SVGAGI. V shed 2 bases and J 1 base; nucleotides not matched to a gene: 2. The CDR3 DNA follows: TGTGCCAGCAGTTACACCGGGGGGGGCACAGATACGCAGTATTTT. Protein sequence: CASSYTGGGTDTQYF.

The genes are TRBV5-6 and TRBJ1-6; a weak D match, TRBD1 (5 bases). V shed 4 bases and J shed 6 bases, with 14 bases lying between them. This CDR3 has 15 amino acids. CDR1 SGHDT and CDR2 YYEEEE come from the germline V gene. CDR3 in DNA: TGTGCCAGCAGCCCCTCTCCAGGGCGTAATTCACCCCTCCACTTT. Translating gives CASSPSPGRNSPLHF.

The genes are TRBV7-9 and TRBJ1-4, with 8 nucleotides matching TRBD1. The CDR3 is 18 amino acids. Germline lookup yields CDR1 SEHNR and CDR2 FQNEAQ (reference sequence). V was pared by 1 base and J by 7 bases, with 14 bases of the junction left unmatched. The CDR3 nucleotides are TGTGCCAGCAGCTTAGATCCCCACCGACAGGGGCGGGTTGAAAAACTGTTTTTT. This sequence encodes CASSLDPHRQGRVEKLFF.

The J gene is TRBJ2-5, the V gene TRBV5-6; D might be TRBD2 (6 bases). This CDR3 spans 15 amino acids. Trimming removed 0 bases at V and 1 base at J, with 10 bases between. Germline V gene data show CDR1 as SGHDT and CDR2 as YYEEEE. The CDR3 spells CASSLVGGAQETQYF. The CDR3 DNA reads as TGTGCCAGCAGCTTGGTGGGGGGAGCCCAAGAGACCCAGTACTTC.

The chain is built from TRBV6-6 and TRBJ2-1, with D possibly being TRBD2 (6 bases). This CDR3 has 15 residues. Between the trimmed V and J ends, which lost 5 bases and 0 bases, there was a span of 11 bases. Per the germline V gene, CDR1 is MNHNY and CDR2 is SVGAGI (reference sequence). The CDR3 DNA sequence: TGTGCCAGCAGTGACGGGAGACGCTCCTACAATGAGCAGTTCTTC. Translated, it gives CASSDGRRSYNEQFF.

The chain has TRBV3-1 (or the pseudogene TRBV3-2) and TRBJ1-1; TRBD1 matches 7 bases. The V segment lost 5 bases and the J segment 4 bases; nucleotides outside the gene matches: 4. Germline values: CDR1 LGHDT, CDR2 YNNKEL (reference sequence). This CDR3 spans 13 amino acids. CDR3 protein: CASSNRGGTEAFF. The CDR3 region has the DNA TGTGCCAGCAGCAACAGGGGAGGCACTGAAGCTTTCTTT.

The chain has TRBV12-5 and TRBJ2-3, with 11 bases that match TRBD2. Germline V gene sequence: CDR1 LGHNT, CDR2 FRNRAP. CDR3 length: 15 residues. Trimming took 5 bases from V and 8 from J; bases not matched to a gene: 9. The CDR3 DNA reads as TGTGCTAGTGGTCCTTCGGGACTAGCGGCTCGTACGCAGTATTTT. Encoded protein: CASGPSGLAARTQYF.

This chain joins TRBV5-6 and TRBJ2-7; possibly TRBD2 for D (5 bases). Germline V gene data show CDR1 as SGHDT and CDR2 as YYEEEE. The germline V and J ends were trimmed by 0 bases and 1 base, with 8 bases remaining between them. This CDR3 contains 14 residues. The CDR3 region is CASSLDGESYEQYF. The CDR3 coding sequence is TGTGCCAGCAGCTTGGATGGGGAGTCCTACGAGCAGTACTTC.

This chain links TRBV30 with TRBJ1-5; 9 bases agree with TRBD1. The CDR3 has 15 residues. V lost 3 bases to trimming and J lost 1 base; unmatched junction nucleotides: 4. Germline lookup yields CDR1 GTSNPN and CDR2 SVGIG (reference sequence). Written as DNA, the CDR3 is TGTGCCTGGAGGGGACAGGGTAGAAGCAATCAGCCCCAGCATTTT. As protein: CAWRGQGRSNQPQHF.

The V and J genes are TRBV5-6 and TRBJ2-4; 7 bases align to TRBD2. The germline V gene encodes CDR1 SGHDT and CDR2 YYEEEE. The CDR3 runs to 14 residues. V dropped 3 bases and J dropped 5; count of bases not matched to a gene: 5. The CDR3 region has the DNA TGTGCCAGCAGCTGGCGGGCGGGAGAAAACATTCAGTACTTC. As protein: CASSWRAGENIQYF.